The clone carrying this T cell receptor (beta chain) was seen a few times. Its antigen remains unknown. This entry is derived from a study of T cell repertoires in cytomegalovirus infection. Study overall: Recently described HLA-C-restricted plus well-studied HLA-B-restricted CMV epitopes were used. The public TCR beta signatures pointed to both CMV infection and matching HLA type. Study results and limitations: Dominating the ex vivo response were HLA-C-restricted CMV-specific TCR beta clonotypes. People with CMV and the relevant HLA were identified by cumulative public TCR beta family frequency.

The V segment lost 4 bases and the J segment 8 bases; nucleotides outside the gene matches: 8. CDR3 size: 15 residues. Germline values: CDR1 SGHVS, CDR2 FNYEAQ. MiXCR was run by TCRdb on the reads, yielding one entry per CDR3 protein. Counted here are 550,000 to 700,000 distinct CDR3 sequences, about 40% occurring once; the ten biggest clones make up around 50%. The receptor comes from a human donor in good health (CMV status not recorded). Some clones in this sample may be carry-over from other donors' samples. The specimen was cultured PBMCs, collected from culture after CMV antigen stimulation. The chain recombines TRBV7-6 with TRBJ1-6; TRBD1 matches at 7 bases. CDR3 sequence reads: CASSYTTTGDSPLHF. CDR3 coding DNA: TGTGCCAGCAGCTACACTACCACAGGGGATTCACCCCTCCACTTT.